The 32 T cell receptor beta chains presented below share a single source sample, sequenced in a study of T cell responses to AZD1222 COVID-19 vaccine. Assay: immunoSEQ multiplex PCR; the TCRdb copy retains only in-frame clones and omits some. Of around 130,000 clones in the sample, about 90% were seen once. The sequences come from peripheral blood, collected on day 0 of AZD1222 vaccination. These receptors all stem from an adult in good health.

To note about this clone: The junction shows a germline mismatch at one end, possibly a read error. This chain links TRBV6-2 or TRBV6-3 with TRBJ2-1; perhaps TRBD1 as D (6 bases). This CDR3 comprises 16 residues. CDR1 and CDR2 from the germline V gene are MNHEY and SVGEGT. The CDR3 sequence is CASSYSKDSLYNEQFF. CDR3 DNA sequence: TGTGCCAGCAGCTACTCGAAGGACAGCCTCTACAATGAGCAGTTCTTC.

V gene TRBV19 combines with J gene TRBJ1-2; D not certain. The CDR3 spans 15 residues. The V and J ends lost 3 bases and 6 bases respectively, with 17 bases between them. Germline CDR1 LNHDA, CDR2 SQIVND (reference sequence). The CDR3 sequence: CASSIRTQPWNGYTF. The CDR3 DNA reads TGTGCCAGTAGTATCCGGACGCAACCGTGGAATGGCTACACCTTC.

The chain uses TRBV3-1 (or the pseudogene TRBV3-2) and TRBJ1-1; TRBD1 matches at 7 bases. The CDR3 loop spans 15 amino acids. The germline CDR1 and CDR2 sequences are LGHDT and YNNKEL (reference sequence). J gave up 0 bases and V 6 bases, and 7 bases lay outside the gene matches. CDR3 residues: CASSSMGQLNTEAFF. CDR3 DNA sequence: TGTGCCAGCAGTTCGATGGGACAGTTGAACACTGAAGCTTTCTTT.

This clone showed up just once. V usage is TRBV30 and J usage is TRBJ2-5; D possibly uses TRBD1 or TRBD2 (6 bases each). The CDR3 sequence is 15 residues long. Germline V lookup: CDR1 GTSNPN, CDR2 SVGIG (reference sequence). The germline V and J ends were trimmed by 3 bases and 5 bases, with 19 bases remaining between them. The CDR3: CAWRGGQGRWETQYF. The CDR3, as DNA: TGTGCCTGGAGAGGGGGGCAGGGAAGATGGGAGACCCAGTACTTC.

The CDR3, as DNA: TGTGCCAGCAGTGGGCCAGGGAGCAATCAGCCCCAGCATTTT. Amino acid sequence: CASSGPGSNQPQHF. This chain uses TRBV2 with TRBJ1-5; perhaps TRBD1 as D (5 bases). Germline lookup yields CDR1 SNHLY and CDR2 FYNNEI. This CDR3 is 14 amino acids long. Trimming shortened V by 4 bases and J by 1 base, and 8 bases separated the two germline ends. Supplemented by reference TRBV2 and TRBJ1-5, the full variable domain reads EPEVTQTPSHQVTQMGQEVILRCVPISNHLYFYWYRQILGQKVEFLVSFYNNEISEKSEIFDDQFSVERPDGSNFTLKIRSTKLEDSAMYFCASSGPGSNQPQHFGDGTRLSIL.

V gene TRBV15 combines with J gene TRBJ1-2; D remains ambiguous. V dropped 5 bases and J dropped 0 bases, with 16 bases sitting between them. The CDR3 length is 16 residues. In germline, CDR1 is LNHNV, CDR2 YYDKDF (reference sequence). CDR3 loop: CATSERRTVPNYGYTF. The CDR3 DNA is TGTGCCACCAGCGAGCGTCGTACAGTGCCTAACTATGGCTACACCTTC.

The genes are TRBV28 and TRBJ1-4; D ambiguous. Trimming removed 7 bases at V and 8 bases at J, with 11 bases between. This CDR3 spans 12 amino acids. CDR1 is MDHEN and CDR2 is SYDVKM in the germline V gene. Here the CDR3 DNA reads TGTGCCAGCACCCGAACTCGGGAAAAACTGTTTTTT. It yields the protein CASTRTREKLFF.

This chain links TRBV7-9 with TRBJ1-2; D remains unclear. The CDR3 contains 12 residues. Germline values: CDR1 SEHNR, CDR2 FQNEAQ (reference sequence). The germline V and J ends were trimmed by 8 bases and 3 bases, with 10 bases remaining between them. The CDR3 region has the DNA TGTGCCAGCGACGGGCCTTACTATGGCTACACCTTC. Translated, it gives CASDGPYYGYTF. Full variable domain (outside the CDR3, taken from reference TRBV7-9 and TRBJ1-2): DTGVSQNPRHKITKRGQNVTFRCDPISEHNRLYWYRQTLGQGPEFLTYFQNEAQLEKSRLLSDRFSAERPKGSFSTLEIQRTEQGDSAMYLCASDGPYYGYTFGSGTRLTVV.

CDR3: CASSPRTGRGGTEAFF. The CDR3 DNA follows: TGTGCCAGCTCACCAAGGACAGGGAGAGGAGGCACTGAAGCTTTCTTT. V gene TRBV18 combines with J gene TRBJ1-1, with 8 bases matching TRBD1. Trimming cost V 2 bases and J 4 bases; bases outside gene matches: 9. Germline V gene lookup returns CDR1 KGHSH and CDR2 LQKENI. The CDR3 has 16 amino acids. The variable domain in full, completed from reference TRBV18 and TRBJ1-1, reads NAGVMQNPRHLVRRRGQEARLRCSPMKGHSHVYWYRQLPEEGLKFMVYLQKENIIDESGMPKERFSAEFPKEGPSILRIQQVVRGDSAAYFCASSPRTGRGGTEAFFGQGTRLTVV.

The CDR3 DNA follows: TGTGCCAGCAGTCTACTACTCCAAGAGACCCAGTACTTC. This encodes CASSLLLQETQYF. This chain links TRBV12-3 or TRBV12-4 with TRBJ2-5, with no clear D. The CDR3 covers 13 residues. V was cut by 5 bases and J by 1 base, with 8 bases left in between.

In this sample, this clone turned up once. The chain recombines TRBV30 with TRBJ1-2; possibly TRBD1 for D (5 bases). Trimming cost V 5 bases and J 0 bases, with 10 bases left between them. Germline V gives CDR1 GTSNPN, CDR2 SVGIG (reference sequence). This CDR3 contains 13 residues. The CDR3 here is CAWFDSSNYGYTF. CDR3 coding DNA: TGTGCCTGGTTTGACAGCTCTAACTATGGCTACACCTTC.

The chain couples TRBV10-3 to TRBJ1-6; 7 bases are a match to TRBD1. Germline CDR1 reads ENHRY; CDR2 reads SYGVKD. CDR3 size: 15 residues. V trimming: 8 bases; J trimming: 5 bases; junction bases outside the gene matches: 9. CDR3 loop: CAIGGTGTDNSPLHF. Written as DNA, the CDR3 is TGTGCCATCGGTGGCACCGGGACAGATAATTCACCCCTCCACTTT.

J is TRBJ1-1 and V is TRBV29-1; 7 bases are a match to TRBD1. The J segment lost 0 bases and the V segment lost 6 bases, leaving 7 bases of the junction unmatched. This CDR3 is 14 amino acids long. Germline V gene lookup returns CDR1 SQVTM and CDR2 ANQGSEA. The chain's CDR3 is CSVLVGQMNTEAFF. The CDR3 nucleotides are TGCAGCGTCCTGGTGGGACAGATGAACACTGAAGCTTTCTTT.

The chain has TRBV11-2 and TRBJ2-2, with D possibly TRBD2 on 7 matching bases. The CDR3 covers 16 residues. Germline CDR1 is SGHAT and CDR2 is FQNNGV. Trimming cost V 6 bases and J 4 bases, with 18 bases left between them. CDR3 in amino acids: CASRPIRGGGTGELFF. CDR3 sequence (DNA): TGTGCCAGCAGACCCATTAGGGGAGGGGGCACCGGGGAGCTGTTTTTT.

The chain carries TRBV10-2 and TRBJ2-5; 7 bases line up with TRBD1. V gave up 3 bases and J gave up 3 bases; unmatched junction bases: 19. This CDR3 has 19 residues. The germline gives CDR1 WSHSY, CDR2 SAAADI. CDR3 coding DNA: TGCGCCAGCAGTGACCCCCTGACAGGGTCGAAAATGAGAAAAGAGACCCAGTACTTC. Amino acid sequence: CASSDPLTGSKMRKETQYF.

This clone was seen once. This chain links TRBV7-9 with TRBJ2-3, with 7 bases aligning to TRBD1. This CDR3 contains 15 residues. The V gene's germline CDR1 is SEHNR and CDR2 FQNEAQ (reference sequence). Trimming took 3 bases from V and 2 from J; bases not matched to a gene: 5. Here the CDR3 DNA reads TGTGCCAGCAGCTTCTGGGGACAGCCCACAGATACGCAGTATTTT. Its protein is CASSFWGQPTDTQYF.

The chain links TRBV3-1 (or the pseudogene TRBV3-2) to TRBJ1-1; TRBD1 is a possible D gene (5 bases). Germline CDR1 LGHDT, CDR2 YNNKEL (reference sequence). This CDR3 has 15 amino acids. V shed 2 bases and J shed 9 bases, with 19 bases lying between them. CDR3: CASSQTTGGLVKAFF. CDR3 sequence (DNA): TGTGCCAGCAGCCAAACCACGGGGGGGTTGGTGAAAGCTTTCTTT.

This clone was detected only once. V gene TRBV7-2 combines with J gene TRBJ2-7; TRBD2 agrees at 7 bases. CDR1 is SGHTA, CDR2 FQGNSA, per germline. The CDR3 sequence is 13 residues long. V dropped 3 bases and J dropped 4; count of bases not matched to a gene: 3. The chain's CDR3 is CASSFGGGYEQYF. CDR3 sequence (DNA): TGTGCCAGCAGCTTTGGGGGAGGGTACGAGCAGTACTTC.

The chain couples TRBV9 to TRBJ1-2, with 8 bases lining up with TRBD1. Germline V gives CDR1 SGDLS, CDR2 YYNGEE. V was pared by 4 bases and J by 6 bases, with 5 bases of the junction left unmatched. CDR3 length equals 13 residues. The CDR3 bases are TGTGCCAGCAGCATCCGACAGGGGAATGGCTACACCTTC. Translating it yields CASSIRQGNGYTF.

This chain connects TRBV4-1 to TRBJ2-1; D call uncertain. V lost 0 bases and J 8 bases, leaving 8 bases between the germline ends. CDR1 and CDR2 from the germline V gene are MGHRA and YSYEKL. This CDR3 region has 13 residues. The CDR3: CASSQDRIHEQFF. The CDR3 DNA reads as TGCGCCAGCAGCCAAGATAGGATCCATGAGCAGTTCTTC.

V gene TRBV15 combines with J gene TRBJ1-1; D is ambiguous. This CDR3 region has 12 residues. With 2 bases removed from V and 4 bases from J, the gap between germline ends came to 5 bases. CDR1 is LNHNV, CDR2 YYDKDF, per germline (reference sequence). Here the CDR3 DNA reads TGTGCCACCAGCAGACAGCCCACTGAAGCTTTCTTT. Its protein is CATSRQPTEAFF.

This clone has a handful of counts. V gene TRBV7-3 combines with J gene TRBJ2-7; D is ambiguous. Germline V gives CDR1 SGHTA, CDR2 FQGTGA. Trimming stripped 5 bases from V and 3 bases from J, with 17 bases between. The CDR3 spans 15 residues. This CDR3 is CASSPARDKYYEQYF. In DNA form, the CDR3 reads TGTGCCAGCAGCCCCGCCCGAGACAAGTACTACGAGCAGTACTTC.

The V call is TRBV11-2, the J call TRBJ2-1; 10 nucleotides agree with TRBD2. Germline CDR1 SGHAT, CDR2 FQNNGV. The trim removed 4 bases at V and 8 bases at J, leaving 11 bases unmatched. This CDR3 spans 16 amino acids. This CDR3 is CASSYYPSGSGYEQFF. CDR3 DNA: TGTGCCAGCAGCTATTACCCTAGCGGGAGTGGCTATGAGCAGTTCTTC.

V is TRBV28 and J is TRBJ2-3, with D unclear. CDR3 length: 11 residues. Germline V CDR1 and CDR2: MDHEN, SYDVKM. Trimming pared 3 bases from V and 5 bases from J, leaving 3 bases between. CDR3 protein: CASSFLDTQYF. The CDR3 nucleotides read TGTGCCAGCAGTTTTTTAGATACGCAGTATTTT.

CDR3: CASRRDSNNSPLHF. CDR3 nucleotide sequence: TGTGCCAGCAGGAGGGACAGCAATAATTCACCCCTCCACTTT. This chain joins TRBV2 and TRBJ1-6, with TRBD1 identical over 7 bases. CDR1 and CDR2 (germline): SNHLY, FYNNEI. The CDR3 runs 14 residues. Trimming took 6 bases from V and 5 from J; bases not matched to a gene: 4.

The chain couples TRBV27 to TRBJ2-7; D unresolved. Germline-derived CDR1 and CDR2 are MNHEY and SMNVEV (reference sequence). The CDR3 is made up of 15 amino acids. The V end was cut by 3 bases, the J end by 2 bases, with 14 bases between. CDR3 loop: CASSFEKFPTYEQYF. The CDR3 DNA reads TGTGCCAGCAGTTTTGAGAAGTTCCCAACCTACGAGCAGTACTTC.

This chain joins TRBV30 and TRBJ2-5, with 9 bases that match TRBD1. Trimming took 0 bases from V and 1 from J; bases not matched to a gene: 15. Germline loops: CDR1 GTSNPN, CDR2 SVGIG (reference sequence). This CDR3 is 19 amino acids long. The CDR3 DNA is TGTGCCTGGAGTGTACTTCGGGCTTTGGGACAGGGACTCCAAGAGACCCAGTACTTC. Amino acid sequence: CAWSVLRALGQGLQETQYF.

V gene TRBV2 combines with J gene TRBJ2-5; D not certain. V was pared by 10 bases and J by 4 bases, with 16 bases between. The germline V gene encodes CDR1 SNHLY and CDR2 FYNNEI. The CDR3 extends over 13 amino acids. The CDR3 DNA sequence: TGTGCCACCCAGTCCCCCTGGGCAGAGACCCAGTACTTC. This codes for CATQSPWAETQYF. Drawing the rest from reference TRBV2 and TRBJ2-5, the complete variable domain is EPEVTQTPSHQVTQMGQEVILRCVPISNHLYFYWYRQILGQKVEFLVSFYNNEISEKSEIFDDQFSVERPDGSNFTLKIRSTKLEDSAMYFCATQSPWAETQYFGPGTRLLVL.

In DNA, the CDR3 is TGTGCCAGCTGTCGACAGGGAGGCTCCTATAATTCACCCCTCCACTTT. Its translation is CASCRQGGSYNSPLHF. The chain recombines TRBV27 with TRBJ1-6; TRBD1 matches at 7 bases. V gave up 8 bases and J gave up 0 bases; unmatched junction bases: 7. The CDR3 length is 16 residues. The germline CDR1 and CDR2 sequences are MNHEY and SMNVEV (reference sequence).

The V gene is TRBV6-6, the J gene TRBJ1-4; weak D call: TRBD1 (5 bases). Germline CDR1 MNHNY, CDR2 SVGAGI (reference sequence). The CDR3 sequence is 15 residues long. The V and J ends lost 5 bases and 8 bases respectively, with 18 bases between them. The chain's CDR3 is CASSPYPTGVEKLFF. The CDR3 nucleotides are TGTGCCAGCAGTCCTTACCCCACGGGGGTGGAAAAACTGTTTTTT.

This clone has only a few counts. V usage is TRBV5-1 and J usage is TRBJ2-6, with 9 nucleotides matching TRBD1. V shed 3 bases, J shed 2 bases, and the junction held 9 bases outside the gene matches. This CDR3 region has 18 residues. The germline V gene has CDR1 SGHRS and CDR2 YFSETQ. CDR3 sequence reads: CASSSRGQGEAGANVLTF. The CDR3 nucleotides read TGCGCCAGCAGCTCCCGGGGACAGGGAGAGGCTGGGGCCAACGTCCTGACTTTC.

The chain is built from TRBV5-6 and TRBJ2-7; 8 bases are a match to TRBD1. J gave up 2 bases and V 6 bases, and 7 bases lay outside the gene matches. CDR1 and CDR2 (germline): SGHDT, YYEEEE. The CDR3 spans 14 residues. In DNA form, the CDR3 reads TGTGCCAGCACCAAGGGACAGGCAACCTACGAGCAGTACTTC. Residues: CASTKGQATYEQYF.